The next 3 T cell receptor beta chains were all read from a single sample in a study of spatial heterogeneity in lung cancer. The time point denotes: blood at routine non-recurrence follow-up after resection. TCRdb fed the 5' RACE reads into MiXCR, producing one record per CDR3 protein. This sample has fewer than 100,000 distinct CDR3 sequences; roughly a fifth occur once, and the top ten carry 21%. Source: PBMCs, taken at follow-up. The receptors here all came from a male donor with early-stage non-small cell lung cancer.

This clonotype was observed at least ten times. The rearrangement joins TRBV14 to TRBJ2-1, with D possibly matching TRBD1 (5 bases). V was shortened by 2 bases and J by 0 bases, with 14 bases between the two germline ends. The CDR3 covers 17 residues. The germline V gene has CDR1 SGHDN and CDR2 FVKESK. The CDR3 region is CASSQRTGSISYNEQFF. The CDR3 DNA reads as TGTGCCAGCAGCCAAAGAACAGGAAGTATCTCCTACAATGAGCAGTTCTTC.

The chain is built from TRBV5-1 and TRBJ1-1, with D perhaps matching TRBD1 (5 bases). Germline V lookup: CDR1 SGHRS, CDR2 YFSETQ. This CDR3 is 16 amino acids long. V lost 2 bases, J lost 1 base, and 15 bases lay in between. The CDR3 bases are TGCGCCAGCAGCTTTACTTCCGGGGCAGCGAACACTGAAGCTTTCTTT. Amino acids: CASSFTSGAANTEAFF.

This clonotype was recorded a few times. The gene calls are TRBV20-1 and TRBJ2-3, with D perhaps matching TRBD2 (5 bases). The V and J ends lost 0 bases and 2 bases respectively, with 12 bases between them. CDR3 length: 15 amino acids. Germline assignment: CDR1 DFQATT and CDR2 SNEGSKA (reference sequence). The CDR3 sequence: CSARDPQRNTDTQYF. DNA for the CDR3: TGCAGTGCTAGAGATCCGCAGCGGAACACAGATACGCAGTATTTT.